The clone carrying this T cell receptor beta chain appeared a single time. CDR1 SEHNR and CDR2 FQNEAQ come from the germline V gene (reference sequence). The trim removed 3 bases at V and 4 bases at J, leaving 5 bases unmatched. The CDR3 consists of 15 residues. Sequencing used immunoSEQ multiplex PCR; TCRdb keeps in-frame clones, though not all of them. Of about 170,000 clones listed, 70% to 90% are singletons. The data originate from a study of blood T cell repertoires in COVID-19. For the study at large: Samples representing acute and convalescent COVID-19 were sourced from the United States, Italy and Spain.

This chain links TRBV7-9 with TRBJ2-5, with 10 bases that match TRBD2. The receptor comes from a woman older than 75 with COVID-19, enrolled during active disease. The sequencing input was peripheral blood. CDR3 DNA sequence: TGTGCCAGCAGCTTGGGACTAGCGTCTTCAGAGACCCAGTACTTC. Encoded protein: CASSLGLASSETQYF.